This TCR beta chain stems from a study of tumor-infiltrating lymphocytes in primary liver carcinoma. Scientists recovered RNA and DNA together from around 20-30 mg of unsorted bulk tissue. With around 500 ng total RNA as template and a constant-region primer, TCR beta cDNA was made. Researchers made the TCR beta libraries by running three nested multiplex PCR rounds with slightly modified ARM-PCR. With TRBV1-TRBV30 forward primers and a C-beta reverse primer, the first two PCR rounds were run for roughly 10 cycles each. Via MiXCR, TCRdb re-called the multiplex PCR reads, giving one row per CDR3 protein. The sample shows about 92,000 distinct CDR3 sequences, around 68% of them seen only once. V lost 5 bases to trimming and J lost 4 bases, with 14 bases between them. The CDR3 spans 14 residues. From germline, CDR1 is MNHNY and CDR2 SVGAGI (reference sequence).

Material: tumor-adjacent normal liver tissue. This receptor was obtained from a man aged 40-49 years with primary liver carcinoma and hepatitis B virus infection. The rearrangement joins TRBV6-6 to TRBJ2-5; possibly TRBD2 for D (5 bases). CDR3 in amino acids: CASSPTGIRETQYF. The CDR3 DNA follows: TGTGCCAGCAGTCCCACCGGGATACGAGAGACCCAGTACTTC.